This is a list of T cell receptor beta chains from one sample in a study of control samples from healthy donors and cancer patients. Profiling relied on immunoSEQ multiplex PCR, and the TCRdb table lists in-frame clones only, not all of them. This repertoire shows 100,000 to 150,000 clones, over 80% found once; its top ten account for approximately 2.2%. Sequenced input: blood. Every receptor here comes from a woman between 50 and 59 years old in good health. CDR3s include the opening cysteine and the closing phenylalanine or tryptophan. The D gene is left open where the match is weak. Clone size is not always given. Where it is, it says once, few, many or a class for expanded clones.

j_call,clone_size,d_call,v_call,cdr3_aa,cdr3_nt
TRBJ2-7,few,TRBD1,TRBV5-4,CASSSTGDTYEQYF,TGTGCCAGCAGCTCGACAGGGGATACGTACGAGCAGTACTTC
TRBJ2-3,-,-,TRBV5-1,CASMHTDTQYF,TGCGCCAGCATGCACACAGATACGCAGTATTTT
TRBJ2-3,-,-,TRBV6-5,CATTTLAYATDTQYF,TGTGCCACCACAACATTGGCGTATGCCACAGATACGCAGTATTTT
TRBJ2-7,-,-,TRBV2,CARGGRAYEQYF,TGTGCCAGGGGGGGTAGGGCCTACGAGCAGTACTTC
TRBJ2-2,-,-,TRBV5-1,CASSPDPQGGELFF,TGCGCCAGCAGCCCGGACCCCCAGGGAGGGGAGCTGTTTTTT
TRBJ1-2,-,TRBD1,TRBV7-9,CASSMTGGNYGYTF,TGTGCCAGCAGCATGACAGGGGGCAACTATGGCTACACCTTC
TRBJ2-3,-,-,TRBV5-1,CASSLGGTDTQYF,TGCGCCAGCAGCTTGGGTGGCACAGATACGCAGTATTTT
TRBJ1-5,-,-,TRBV24-1,CATSGRGIEGEINQPQHF,TGTGCCACCAGTGGGAGAGGAATCGAGGGGGAGATAAATCAGCCCCAGCATTTT
TRBJ2-1,-,-,TRBV9,CASSVLSRGDTEQFF,TGTGCCAGCAGCGTACTTTCGAGGGGAGATACCGAGCAGTTCTTC
TRBJ1-5,-,-,TRBV30,CAWSVWGGNQPQHF,TGTGCCTGGAGTGTATGGGGGGGCAATCAGCCCCAGCATTTT
TRBJ2-1,-,-,TRBV18,CASSPSTVNNEQFF,TGTGCCAGCTCACCGAGCACAGTAAACAATGAGCAGTTCTTC
TRBJ2-7,-,-,TRBV6-5,CASRDRLHEQYF,TGTGCCAGCAGAGACAGGCTCCACGAGCAGTACTTC
TRBJ1-1,once,TRBD1,TRBV27,CASRADRAVNTEAFF,TGTGCCAGCAGAGCCGACAGGGCTGTGAACACTGAAGCTTTCTTT
TRBJ1-2,-,-,TRBV18,CASSPPGSNYGYTF,TGTGCCAGCTCACCACCTGGCAGTAACTATGGCTACACCTTC
TRBJ2-7,-,-,TRBV7-9,CAVIGGTYEQYF,TGTGCCGTAATCGGGGGCACCTACGAGCAGTACTTC
TRBJ2-5,-,-,TRBV5-1,CASSHDRQETQYF,TGCGCCAGCAGCCATGACAGGCAAGAGACCCAGTACTTC
TRBJ1-1,-,-,TRBV5-6,CASSLGESRLMGTEAFF,TGTGCCAGCAGCTTGGGAGAGTCACGTCTTATGGGCACTGAAGCTTTCTTT
TRBJ1-5,-,-,TRBV28,CASSVYRNQPQHF,TGTGCCAGCAGCGTCTACCGAAATCAGCCCCAGCATTTT
TRBJ2-3,-,-,TRBV6-2/TRBV6-3,CASSYREGGVSWGTQYF,TGTGCCAGCAGTTACCGAGAGGGGGGAGTGAGTTGGGGTACGCAGTATTTT
TRBJ1-5,-,-,TRBV6-5,CASRPRDINQPQHF,TGTGCCAGCAGGCCACGGGATATCAATCAGCCCCAGCATTTT
TRBJ1-2,-,TRBD1,TRBV2,CASSPDRGGGYTF,TGTGCCAGCAGTCCGGACAGGGGAGGGGGCTACACCTTC
TRBJ1-2,-,-,TRBV19,CASRFTKVGGGYTF,TGTGCCAGTCGGTTCACCAAAGTGGGAGGTGGCTACACCTTC
TRBJ1-1,-,-,TRBV6-2/TRBV6-3,CASSYSDSNTEAFF,TGTGCCAGCAGTTACTCGGACAGTAACACTGAAGCTTTCTTT
TRBJ2-6,-,-,TRBV28,CASSLYGRRLTGANVLTF,TGTGCCAGCAGTTTATACGGGCGGCGTCTAACTGGGGCCAACGTCCTGACTTTC